The rows below give T cell receptor beta chains drawn from one sample of a study of blood T cell repertoires in COVID-19. TCRdb's table, derived via immunoSEQ multiplex PCR, lists solely in-frame clones and lacks some. This table has 170,000 or so clones, about 90% appearing once. Sequencing used PBMCs or T cells enriched from blood (not recorded which). The receptors shown here come from a woman between 45 and 60 years old who had recovered from COVID-19. CDR3s include the opening cysteine and the closing phenylalanine or tryptophan. Each record gives: CDR3 protein, V gene.

cdr3_aa: CASRSGHESSGNTIYF; v_call: TRBV27
cdr3_aa: CASSSRDDSPLHF; v_call: TRBV12-3/TRBV12-4
cdr3_aa: CASRDAGTGGRQYF; v_call: TRBV27
cdr3_aa: CASTEAGSYGYTF; v_call: TRBV19
cdr3_aa: CASGGLALNTGELFF; v_call: TRBV2
cdr3_aa: CASSQDFATSDKNIQYF; v_call: TRBV4-1
cdr3_aa: CASRDRDTQYF; v_call: TRBV6-5
cdr3_aa: CASSLRGQGRWEQFF; v_call: TRBV7-2
cdr3_aa: CASSFFDRDYGYTF; v_call: TRBV7-9
cdr3_aa: CATSDPAGLMDEQFF; v_call: TRBV24-1
cdr3_aa: CASRGGYEQYF; v_call: TRBV28
cdr3_aa: CASSLRQGDGDEQFF; v_call: TRBV28
cdr3_aa: CASSLAVQGASPLHF; v_call: TRBV4-3
cdr3_aa: CASTHRGDGNTIYF; v_call: TRBV28
cdr3_aa: CASSQPRTGNTEAFF; v_call: TRBV3-1/TRBV3-2
cdr3_aa: CASSIEGSGTEAFF; v_call: TRBV19
cdr3_aa: CASRQDGQNTGELFF; v_call: TRBV2
cdr3_aa: CASSQPAGDRDTQYF; v_call: TRBV4-3
cdr3_aa: CASSDRLDEQYF; v_call: TRBV28
cdr3_aa: CASSHGGSYEQYF; v_call: TRBV14
cdr3_aa: CASRAGGTYEQYF; v_call: TRBV27
cdr3_aa: CASSQAPPGGTYNEQFF; v_call: TRBV4-2
cdr3_aa: CASSLSSGIGNEQFF; v_call: TRBV19
cdr3_aa: CASSLALAGVWEQFF; v_call: TRBV7-2
cdr3_aa: CASSDGRGRGTEAFF; v_call: TRBV2
cdr3_aa: CASSIDPTGLGRKAFF; v_call: TRBV19
cdr3_aa: CASSSPRDISSYEQYF; v_call: TRBV28
cdr3_aa: CASSYERAAEKLFF; v_call: TRBV6-5
cdr3_aa: CATLPPRTHYGYTF; v_call: TRBV28